This entry describes one TCR beta chain. The sample is drawn from a study of blood T cell repertoires in COVID-19. Turning to the study itself: The origin of the acute and convalescent COVID-19 samples was the United States, Italy and Spain. PBMCs, B-cell-depleted T cells, or T cells were the source of the cDNA or gDNA that made up the material.

The CDR3 spans 14 residues. V was clipped by 7 bases and J by 1 base, with 13 bases between them. Germline CDR1 and CDR2: MNHEY and SVGAGI. In the source study's methods: Amplified reference gene primers provided the basis for estimating nucleated cell counts. Only in-frame clones appear in the TCRdb table, and some are missing; sequencing was by immunoSEQ multiplex PCR. V, J and clone size were drawn from that table, and D and trimming were deduced from the DNA. The table lists 100,000 to 150,000 clones, more than 70% of them singletons, with around 1.4% in the top ten. The sequence was obtained from a man aged 55-75 years with acute or convalescent COVID-19. The chain carries TRBV6-5 and TRBJ1-1; D is unclear. What was sequenced was peripheral blood. The CDR3 sequence: CASIVDWTNTEAFF. Here the CDR3 DNA reads TGTGCCAGCATAGTGGACTGGACGAACACTGAAGCTTTCTTT.